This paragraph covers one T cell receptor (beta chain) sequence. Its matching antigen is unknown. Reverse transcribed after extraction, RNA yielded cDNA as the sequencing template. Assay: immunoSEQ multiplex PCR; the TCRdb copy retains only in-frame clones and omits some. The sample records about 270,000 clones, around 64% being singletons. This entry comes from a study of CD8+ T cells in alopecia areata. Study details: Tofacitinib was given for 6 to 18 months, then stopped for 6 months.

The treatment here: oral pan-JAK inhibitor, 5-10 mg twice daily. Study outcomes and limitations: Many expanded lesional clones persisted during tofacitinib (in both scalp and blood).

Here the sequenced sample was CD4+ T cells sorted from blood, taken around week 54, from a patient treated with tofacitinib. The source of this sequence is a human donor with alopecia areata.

The CDR3: CASSFPSASPLHF. The CDR3 DNA reads TGTGCCAGCAGCTTTCCTTCGGCTTCACCCCTCCACTTT. The V and J genes are TRBV7-2 and TRBJ1-6; no clear D. Trimming took 3 bases from V and 9 from J, leaving 9 bases between them. The CDR3 covers 13 residues. Germline V gene lookup returns CDR1 SGHTA and CDR2 FQGNSA. The variable domain in full, completed from reference TRBV7-2 and TRBJ1-6, reads GAGVSQSPSNKVTEKGKDVELRCDPISGHTALYWYRQSLGQGLEFLIYFQGNSAPDKSGLPSDRFSAERTGGSVSTLTIQRTQQEDSAVYLCASSFPSASPLHFGNGTRLTVT.